This TCR beta chain stems from a study of blood T cell repertoires in COVID-19. For the study at large: Some COVID-19 samples were acute and others convalescent; all came from the United States, Italy and Spain.

Sequencing used immunoSEQ multiplex PCR; TCRdb keeps in-frame clones, though not all of them. The sample lists approximately 150,000 clones, about 87% seen once, with over 0.75% in the top ten. The sequence derives from a woman aged 45 to 65 with acute or convalescent COVID-19. Specimen: peripheral blood.

CDR3 in DNA: TGTGCCAGCAGCAGCGGGGAGGGGTTCTACGAGCAGTACTTC. It translates to CASSSGEGFYEQYF. The chain is built from TRBV5-5 and TRBJ2-7; 7 bases line up with TRBD2. V lost 4 bases to trimming and J lost 3 bases; unmatched junction nucleotides: 7. CDR1 and CDR2 (germline): SGHKS, YYEKEE (reference sequence). The CDR3 contains 14 residues.